These T cell receptor beta chains were read from a single sample in a study of cytomegalovirus exposure and HLA in healthy donors. Sequencing used immunoSEQ multiplex PCR; TCRdb keeps in-frame clones, though not all of them. This sample has under 150,000 clones, with roughly 80% found just once. Sample: PBMCs. The receptors come from a woman aged 45 to 65 in good health and CMV-seropositive. The CDR3 runs from the conserved cysteine through the conserved F or W. The order of the fields is D gene, clone size, J gene, V gene, CDR3 DNA, CDR3 protein. The D gene is left open where the match is weak. A row's size may be missing; if present it is once, few, many or a size class.

D gene: .
clone size: .
J gene: TRBJ2-1
V gene: TRBV7-9
CDR3 DNA: TGTGCCAGCAGCCAGGGGGGTTGGGGATATGAGCAGTTCTTC
CDR3 protein: CASSQGGWGYEQFF

D gene: TRBD1
clone size: .
J gene: TRBJ1-2
V gene: TRBV6-5
CDR3 DNA: TGTGCCAGCAGTGGACAGGCCGCGCATGGCTACACCTTC
CDR3 protein: CASSGQAAHGYTF

D gene: TRBD1
clone size: .
J gene: TRBJ2-2
V gene: TRBV9
CDR3 DNA: TGTGCCAGCAGCGTAAGTCCGGGACAGTGGACCGGGGAGCTGTTTTTT
CDR3 protein: CASSVSPGQWTGELFF

D gene: TRBD2
clone size: few
J gene: TRBJ2-1
V gene: TRBV19
CDR3 DNA: TGTGCCAGTAGTACTAGCGGCGCGTACAATGAGCAGTTCTTC
CDR3 protein: CASSTSGAYNEQFF

D gene: .
clone size: .
J gene: TRBJ1-1
V gene: TRBV28
CDR3 DNA: TGTGCCAGCCACCGATGGGCGACAGAGAACGCTGAAGCTTTCTTT
CDR3 protein: CASHRWATENAEAFF

D gene: TRBD1
clone size: .
J gene: TRBJ2-3
V gene: TRBV5-1
CDR3 DNA: TGCGCCAGCAGCGGACAGGGGGCAGATACGCAGTATTTT
CDR3 protein: CASSGQGADTQYF

D gene: .
clone size: .
J gene: TRBJ2-3
V gene: TRBV11-2
CDR3 DNA: TGTGCCAGCAGCCCCGCGGATACGCAGTATTTT
CDR3 protein: CASSPADTQYF

D gene: TRBD1
clone size: .
J gene: TRBJ1-2
V gene: TRBV7-2
CDR3 DNA: TGTGCCAGCAGCTTCCCCCGACAGGGGAGGAATGGCTACACCTTC
CDR3 protein: CASSFPRQGRNGYTF

D gene: TRBD2
clone size: .
J gene: TRBJ2-7
V gene: TRBV9
CDR3 DNA: TGTGCCAGCAGCGTAGGTATGGTAGCGGGAGACTACGAGCAGTACTTC
CDR3 protein: CASSVGMVAGDYEQYF

D gene: TRBD1
clone size: .
J gene: TRBJ1-2
V gene: TRBV7-3
CDR3 DNA: TGTGCCAGCAGCTTAACCGGGACAGGGCAATATGGCTACACCTTC
CDR3 protein: CASSLTGTGQYGYTF

D gene: .
clone size: .
J gene: TRBJ2-4
V gene: TRBV4-2
CDR3 DNA: TGTGCCAGCAGCCAAGCCGATCTAATAGCCAAAAACATTCAGTACTTC
CDR3 protein: CASSQADLIAKNIQYF

D gene: TRBD1
clone size: .
J gene: TRBJ1-1
V gene: TRBV6-6
CDR3 DNA: TGTGCCAGCAGTTACGGGGGGACAGGCACCACTGAAGCTTTCTTT
CDR3 protein: CASSYGGTGTTEAFF

D gene: TRBD1
clone size: .
J gene: TRBJ2-2
V gene: TRBV25-1
CDR3 DNA: TGTGCCAGCCGGGACAGAGAAACTGCAAACACCGGGGAGCTGTTTTTT
CDR3 protein: CASRDRETANTGELFF

D gene: TRBD1
clone size: .
J gene: TRBJ1-5
V gene: TRBV19
CDR3 DNA: TGTGCCAGTGCCCGGGACAGCTACAATCAGCCCCAGCATTTT
CDR3 protein: CASARDSYNQPQHF

D gene: .
clone size: .
J gene: TRBJ1-2
V gene: TRBV5-6
CDR3 DNA: TGTGCCAGCAGCTTGGCAGGGGTTTATGGCTACACCTTC
CDR3 protein: CASSLAGVYGYTF

D gene: .
clone size: few
J gene: TRBJ1-1
V gene: TRBV29-1
CDR3 DNA: TGCAGCGTTGAAGATAGGGAGGCGATGAGCACTGAAGCTTTCTTT
CDR3 protein: CSVEDREAMSTEAFF

D gene: TRBD1
clone size: .
J gene: TRBJ2-7
V gene: TRBV7-9
CDR3 DNA: TGTGCCAGCAGCTCTCCCGACCGGGACAGGGCCCACGAGCAGTACTTC
CDR3 protein: CASSSPDRDRAHEQYF

D gene: TRBD1
clone size: few
J gene: TRBJ1-2
V gene: TRBV6-5
CDR3 DNA: TGTGCCAGCAGTTACATCCGGACAGGGGGAGGATATGGCTACACCTTC
CDR3 protein: CASSYIRTGGGYGYTF

D gene: TRBD1
clone size: .
J gene: TRBJ2-5
V gene: TRBV6-5
CDR3 DNA: TGTGCCAGCAGTTACGCCGGGACAGGGAGAGGGGAGACCCAGTACTTC
CDR3 protein: CASSYAGTGRGETQYF

D gene: TRBD2
clone size: .
J gene: TRBJ2-7
V gene: TRBV10-3
CDR3 DNA: TGTGCCATAAGCGGGGGGTATCCGCCCGAGCAGTACTTC
CDR3 protein: CAISGGYPPEQYF

D gene: TRBD1
clone size: .
J gene: TRBJ2-7
V gene: TRBV19
CDR3 DNA: TGTGCCAGTAGTAGGTCCTGGGACAGGGCCCTCGAGCAGTACTTC
CDR3 protein: CASSRSWDRALEQYF

D gene: .
clone size: .
J gene: TRBJ2-7
V gene: TRBV15
CDR3 DNA: TGTGCCACCAGCAGAATCGTCTTCCCCTACGAGCAGTACTTC
CDR3 protein: CATSRIVFPYEQYF

D gene: TRBD1
clone size: few
J gene: TRBJ2-2
V gene: TRBV7-9
CDR3 DNA: TGTGCCAGCAGCTGGGGACAGGGTGGCACCGGGGAGCTGTTTTTT
CDR3 protein: CASSWGQGGTGELFF

D gene: TRBD1
clone size: .
J gene: TRBJ2-5
V gene: TRBV5-1
CDR3 DNA: TGCGCCAGCAGCTTGGCCGGGACAGGCACGCTAGGGACCCAGTACTTC
CDR3 protein: CASSLAGTGTLGTQYF

D gene: .
clone size: .
J gene: TRBJ2-7
V gene: TRBV7-9
CDR3 DNA: TGTGCCAGCAGCTCAGTTTCTCGTGCCAGAAATGTTCCTGAGCAGTACTTC
CDR3 protein: CASSSVSRARNVPEQYF

D gene: .
clone size: .
J gene: TRBJ2-7
V gene: TRBV6-6
CDR3 DNA: TGTGCCAGCAGTAACATCTACGAGCAGTACTTC
CDR3 protein: CASSNIYEQYF